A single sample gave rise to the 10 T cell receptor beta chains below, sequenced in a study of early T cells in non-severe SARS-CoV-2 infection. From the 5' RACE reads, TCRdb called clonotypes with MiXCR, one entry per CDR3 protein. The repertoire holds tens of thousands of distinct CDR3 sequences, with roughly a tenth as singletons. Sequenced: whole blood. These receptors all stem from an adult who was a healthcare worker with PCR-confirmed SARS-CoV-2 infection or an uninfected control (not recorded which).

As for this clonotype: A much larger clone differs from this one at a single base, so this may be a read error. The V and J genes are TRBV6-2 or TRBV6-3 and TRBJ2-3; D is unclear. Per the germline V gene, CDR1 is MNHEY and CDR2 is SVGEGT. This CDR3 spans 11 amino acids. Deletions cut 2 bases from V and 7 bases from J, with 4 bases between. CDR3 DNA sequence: TGTGCCAGCAGTTACGGGCATACGCAGTATTTT. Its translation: CASSYGHTQYF.

CDR3: CASSPMGGAVYGYTF. The CDR3 DNA sequence: TGTGCCAGCAGTCCCATGGGAGGGGCAGTCTATGGCTACACCTTC. The genes are TRBV27 and TRBJ1-2; D is perhaps TRBD1 (5 bases). With 5 bases removed from V and 4 bases from J, the gap between germline ends came to 17 bases. Germline loops: CDR1 MNHEY, CDR2 SMNVEV (reference sequence). The CDR3 has 15 amino acids.

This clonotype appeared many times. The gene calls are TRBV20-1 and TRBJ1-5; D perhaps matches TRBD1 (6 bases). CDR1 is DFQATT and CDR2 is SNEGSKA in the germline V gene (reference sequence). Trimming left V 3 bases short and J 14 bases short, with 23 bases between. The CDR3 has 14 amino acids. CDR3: CSASESAGAFNKHF. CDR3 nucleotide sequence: TGCAGTGCTAGTGAATCGGCAGGGGCTTTTAACAAGCATTTT.

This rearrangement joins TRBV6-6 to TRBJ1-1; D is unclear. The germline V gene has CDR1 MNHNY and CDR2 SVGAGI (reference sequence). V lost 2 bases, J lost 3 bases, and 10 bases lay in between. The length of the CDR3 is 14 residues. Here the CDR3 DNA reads TGTGCCAGCAGTTACAGTCCTCCAGACACTGAAGCTTTCTTT. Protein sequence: CASSYSPPDTEAFF.

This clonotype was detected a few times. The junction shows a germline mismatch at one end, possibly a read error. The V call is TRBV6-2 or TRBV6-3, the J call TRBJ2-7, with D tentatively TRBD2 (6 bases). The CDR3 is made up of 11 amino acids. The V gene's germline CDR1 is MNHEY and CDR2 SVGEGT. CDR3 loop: CASRNGRDCLF. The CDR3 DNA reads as TGTGCCAGCAGGAACGGCCGGGACTGTCTCTTC.

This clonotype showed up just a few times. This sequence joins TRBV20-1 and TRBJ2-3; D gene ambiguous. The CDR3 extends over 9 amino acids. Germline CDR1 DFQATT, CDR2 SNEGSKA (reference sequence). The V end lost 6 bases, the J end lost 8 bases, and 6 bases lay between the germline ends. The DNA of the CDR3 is TGCAGTGCAGGTGGTACGCAGTATTTT. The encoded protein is CSAGGTQYF.

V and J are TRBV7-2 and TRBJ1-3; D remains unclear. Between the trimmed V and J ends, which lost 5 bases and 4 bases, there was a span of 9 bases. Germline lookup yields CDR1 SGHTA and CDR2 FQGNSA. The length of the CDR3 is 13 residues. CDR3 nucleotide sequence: TGTGCCAGCAGCCCTAGGCCGGGAAACACCATATATTTT. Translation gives CASSPRPGNTIYF.

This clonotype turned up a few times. The CDR3 DNA sequence: TGTGCCAGCAAAGAGACTCGTAACAATGAGCAGTTCTTC. Protein sequence: CASKETRNNEQFF. The V call is TRBV2, the J call TRBJ2-1; D is ambiguous. Trimming took off 7 bases at V and 5 bases at J, with 12 bases between the two ends. Germline V lookup: CDR1 SNHLY, CDR2 FYNNEI. The CDR3 extends over 13 amino acids.

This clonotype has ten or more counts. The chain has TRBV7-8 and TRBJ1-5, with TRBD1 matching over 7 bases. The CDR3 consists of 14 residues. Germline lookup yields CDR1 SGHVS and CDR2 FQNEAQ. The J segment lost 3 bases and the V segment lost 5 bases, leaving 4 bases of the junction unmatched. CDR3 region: CASSRDRLNQPQHF. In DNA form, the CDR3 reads TGTGCCAGCAGCCGGGACAGACTCAATCAGCCCCAGCATTTT. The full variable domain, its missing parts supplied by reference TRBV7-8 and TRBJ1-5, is GAGVSQSPRYKVAKRGQDVALRCDPISGHVSLFWYQQALGQGPEFLTYFQNEAQLDKSGLPSDRFFAERPEGSVSTLKIQRTQQEDSAVYLCASSRDRLNQPQHFGDGTRLSIL.

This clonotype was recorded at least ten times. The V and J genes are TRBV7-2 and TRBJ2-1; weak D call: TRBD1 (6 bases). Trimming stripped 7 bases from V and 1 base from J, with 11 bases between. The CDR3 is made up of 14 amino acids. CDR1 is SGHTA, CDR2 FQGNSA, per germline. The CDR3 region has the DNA TGTGCCAGCAAGAGGGGGAGATCCTACAATGAGCAGTTCTTC. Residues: CASKRGRSYNEQFF.